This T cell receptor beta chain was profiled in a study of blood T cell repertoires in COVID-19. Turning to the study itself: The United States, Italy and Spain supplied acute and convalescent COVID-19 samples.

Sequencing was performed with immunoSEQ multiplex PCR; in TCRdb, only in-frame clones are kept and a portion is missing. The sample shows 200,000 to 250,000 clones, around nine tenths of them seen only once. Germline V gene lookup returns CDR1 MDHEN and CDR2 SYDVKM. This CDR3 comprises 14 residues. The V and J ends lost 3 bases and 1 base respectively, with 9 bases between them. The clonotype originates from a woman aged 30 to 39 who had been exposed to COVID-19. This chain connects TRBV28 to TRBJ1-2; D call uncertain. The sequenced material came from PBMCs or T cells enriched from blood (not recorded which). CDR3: CASSFSRLNYGYTF. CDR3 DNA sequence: TGTGCCAGCAGTTTCTCCCGTCTTAACTATGGCTACACCTTC.